The 15 T cell receptor beta chains listed next were all sequenced from one sample in a study of T-cell reconstitution after alpha-beta-depleted transplantation in children. Unique molecular identifiers featured in how the TCRbeta library was prepared. TCRdb recomputed calls from the PCR reads with MiXCR, one row per CDR3 protein. This sample has about 980,000 distinct CDR3 sequences, with roughly 29% found just once. The sample in question was PBMCs, mostly from graft donor cells, obtained 360 days after TCRalphabeta/CD19-depleted stem cell transplant. The receptor source for this set is a boy younger than two who had a stem cell transplant for SCID, so the T cells may come from the graft donor.

The V call is TRBV19, the J call TRBJ2-1; 8 bases are a match to TRBD2. After removal of 1 base from V and 4 bases from J, the junction contained 3 bases not matched to a gene. The CDR3 consists of 15 residues. Germline-derived CDR1 and CDR2 are LNHDA and SQIVND (reference sequence). The CDR3 here is CASSIGLAPYNEQFF. The CDR3 coding sequence is TGTGCCAGTAGTATAGGACTAGCGCCGTACAATGAGCAGTTCTTC.

The V call is TRBV29-1, the J call TRBJ2-1; 9 bases align to TRBD1. Unmatched junction bases numbered 7, after V lost 7 bases and J lost 6 bases. This CDR3 is built from 13 residues. Germline V gives CDR1 SQVTM, CDR2 ANQGSEA. The CDR3 here is CSASRDRVNEQFF. CDR3 nucleotides: TGCAGCGCTTCCCGGGACAGGGTCAATGAGCAGTTCTTC.

This clonotype was counted a single time. The chain carries TRBV2 and TRBJ2-5; no clear D. The CDR3 runs to 14 residues. Germline values: CDR1 SNHLY, CDR2 FYNNEI. Trimming pared 8 bases from V and 2 bases from J, leaving 15 bases between. In nucleotides, the CDR3 is TGTGCCAGCGCGTTCGGGTCTGGACAAGAGACCCAGTACTTC. Translation: CASAFGSGQETQYF. Full variable domain (remainder filled in from reference TRBV2 and TRBJ2-5): EPEVTQTPSHQVTQMGQEVILRCVPISNHLYFYWYRQILGQKVEFLVSFYNNEISEKSEIFDDQFSVERPDGSNFTLKIRSTKLEDSAMYFCASAFGSGQETQYFGPGTRLLVL.

As regards this clonotype: A read error is likely, as this CDR3 ends without the conserved phenylalanine or tryptophan. The chain couples TRBV29-1 to TRBJ1-1; 10 bases line up with TRBD1. This CDR3 has 15 residues. Germline CDR1 SQVTM, CDR2 ANQGSEA. Germline trimming cut 7 bases from V and 10 bases from J; bases unmatched to any gene: 18. CDR3 protein: CSAKGTGERPRGAFV. The CDR3 region has the DNA TGCAGCGCCAAAGGGACAGGGGAGCGGCCACGAGGAGCTTTCGTT.

V gene TRBV7-2 combines with J gene TRBJ2-3; TRBD1 might be the D (6 bases). The V and J ends lost 4 bases and 0 bases respectively, with 11 bases between them. The CDR3 sequence is 15 residues long. Germline assignment: CDR1 SGHTA and CDR2 FQGNSA. In DNA form, the CDR3 reads TGTGCCAGCAGCTGGGGGCGGGTGAGCACAGATACGCAGTATTTT. Amino acids: CASSWGRVSTDTQYF.

This clonotype was picked up a small number of times. The chain has TRBV5-8 and TRBJ2-1; the D gene could be TRBD1 or TRBD2 (5 bases each). Trimming stripped 8 bases from V and 5 bases from J, with 14 bases between. The germline V gene has CDR1 SGHTS and CDR2 YDEGEE. The CDR3 contains 13 residues. CDR3 in amino acids: CARGVSGHNEQFF. The CDR3 DNA sequence: TGTGCCAGGGGGGTATCAGGTCACAATGAGCAGTTCTTC.

This clonotype has more than one count but fewer than ten. This chain uses TRBV12-3 or TRBV12-4 with TRBJ2-5; D call uncertain. Between the trimmed V and J ends, which lost 4 bases and 7 bases, there was a span of 16 bases. The CDR3 extends over 14 amino acids. CDR3 DNA sequence: TGTGCCAGCAGTTATGAGACACAAATCGGGACCCAGTACTTC. Translated: CASSYETQIGTQYF.

V and J are TRBV20-1 and TRBJ2-3; 13 nucleotides match TRBD2. Per the germline V gene, CDR1 is DFQATT and CDR2 is SNEGSKA (reference sequence). V lost 1 base to trimming and J lost 1 base; unmatched junction nucleotides: 17. The CDR3 extends over 21 amino acids. CDR3 amino acids: CSARVRDGLAGAALGTDTQYF. The CDR3, as DNA: TGCAGTGCTAGAGTCCGGGATGGACTAGCGGGGGCCGCTCTAGGCACAGATACGCAGTATTTT.

This clonotype was seen a handful of times. The chain employs TRBV5-6 and TRBJ1-6; tentatively, D is TRBD1 (5 bases). Germline values: CDR1 SGHDT, CDR2 YYEEEE. The CDR3 loop spans 16 amino acids. Trimming pared 4 bases from V and 7 bases from J, leaving 18 bases between. CDR3 sequence reads: CASSLASRAGNSPLHF. For the CDR3, the DNA is TGTGCCAGCAGCCTGGCTAGCAGGGCAGGGAATTCACCCCTCCACTTT.

This clonotype was recorded only once. The chain links TRBV20-1 to TRBJ1-1, with TRBD1 as a possible D gene (5 bases). The CDR3 is made up of 13 amino acids. Trimming stripped 7 bases from V and 6 bases from J, with 18 bases between. CDR1 and CDR2 (germline): DFQATT, SNEGSKA (reference sequence). CDR3 DNA: TGCAGTGGAAGACCCGGGGCCCAGGCTGAAGCTTTCTTT. This translates into CSGRPGAQAEAFF.

This clonotype was seen a handful of times. This sequence joins TRBV20-1 and TRBJ2-7; 9 nucleotides align to TRBD2. V shed 0 bases, J shed 1 base, and the junction held 10 bases outside the gene matches. CDR3 length equals 17 residues. Germline V gene lookup returns CDR1 DFQATT and CDR2 SNEGSKA (reference sequence). DNA of the CDR3: TGCAGTGCTAGAGATTTAATAGCGGGGGTCACTTCCTACGAGCAGTACTTC. It is translated as CSARDLIAGVTSYEQYF.

This clonotype was picked up a small number of times. The chain employs TRBV5-6 and TRBJ1-5, with D perhaps matching TRBD1 (5 bases). V lost 2 bases and J 9 bases, leaving 9 bases between the germline ends. Germline V CDR1 and CDR2: SGHDT, YYEEEE. CDR3 length equals 12 residues. CDR3 nucleotides: TGTGCCAGCAGCTTTGGGGGGTCGCCCCAGCATTTT. Protein sequence: CASSFGGSPQHF.

The rearrangement joins TRBV2 to TRBJ2-2; D unclear. Germline CDR1 is SNHLY and CDR2 is FYNNEI. V was shortened by 6 bases and J by 4 bases, with 15 bases between the two germline ends. The CDR3 has 15 amino acids. The CDR3 nucleotides are TGTGCCAGCAGGGTCAAGGCGGACGGCACCGGGGAGCTGTTTTTT. This translates into CASRVKADGTGELFF.

This clonotype turned up a few times. The V and J genes are TRBV20-1 and TRBJ2-1, with 10 nucleotides matching TRBD2. Unmatched junction bases numbered 14, after V lost 2 bases and J lost 1 base. The CDR3 totals 19 residues. Germline CDR1 is DFQATT and CDR2 is SNEGSKA (reference sequence). CDR3 bases: TGCAGTGCTAGATCCGAACTAGCGGGACTACTCGGGTCCTACAATGAGCAGTTCTTC. Translating it yields CSARSELAGLLGSYNEQFF.

V and J are TRBV9 and TRBJ2-7; D may be TRBD2 (6 bases). Trimming took off 10 bases at V and 5 bases at J, with 25 bases between the two ends. The V gene's germline CDR1 is SGDLS and CDR2 YYNGEE. The CDR3 covers 15 residues. The CDR3, as DNA: TGTGCCGGTGCGTCGGGGGACCCACTCCTGAACGAGCAGTACTTC. Its protein is CAGASGDPLLNEQYF.